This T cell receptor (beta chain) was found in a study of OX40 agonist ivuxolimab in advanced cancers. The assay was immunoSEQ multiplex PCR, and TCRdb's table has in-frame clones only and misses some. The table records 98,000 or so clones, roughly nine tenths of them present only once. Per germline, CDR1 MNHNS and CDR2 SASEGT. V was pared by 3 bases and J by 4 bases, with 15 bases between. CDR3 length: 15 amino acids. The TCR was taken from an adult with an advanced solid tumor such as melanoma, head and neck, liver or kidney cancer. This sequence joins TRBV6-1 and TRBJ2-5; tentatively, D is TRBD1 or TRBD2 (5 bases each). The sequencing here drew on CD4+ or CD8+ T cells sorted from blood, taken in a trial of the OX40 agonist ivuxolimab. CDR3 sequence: CASSEGHYEGETQYF. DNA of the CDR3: TGTGCCAGCAGTGAGGGGCACTACGAGGGAGAGACCCAGTACTTC.